This T cell receptor (beta chain) was identified during a study of early T cells in non-severe SARS-CoV-2 infection. Note on this clonotype: Its antigen remains unknown.

Separate cDNA molecules each had unique molecular identifiers attached to them. TCRdb itself ran the 5' RACE reads through MiXCR, one entry per CDR3 protein. This table holds around 94,000 distinct CDR3 sequences, over 10% found once. The CDR3 loop spans 13 amino acids. Looked up from germline, CDR1 is SEHNR and CDR2 is FQNEAQ (reference sequence). V trimming: 3 bases; J trimming: 8 bases; junction bases outside the gene matches: 2. General observations from the study: There was a bias toward anti-spike CD8 responses in VDJdb matching, which missed private and CD4 specificities.

The J gene is TRBJ2-4, the V gene TRBV7-9, with TRBD2 matching 9 bases. Sequencing used whole blood. The receptor was derived from an adult who was a healthcare worker with PCR-confirmed SARS-CoV-2 infection or an uninfected control (not recorded which). CDR3 sequence (DNA): TGTGCCAGCAGCTTGGCGGGAGGGGACATTCAGTACTTC. Translation: CASSLAGGDIQYF.